Following are 21 T cell receptor beta chains from one sample sequenced in a study of blood T cells in healthy people across ages. PCR was performed a second time for roughly 7 to 11 cycles using a sample-barcoded 5' primer and a J-beta primer mix. TCRdb re-derived calls from the 5' RACE reads in MiXCR, one entry per CDR3 protein. The sample gives over 1,500,000 distinct CDR3 sequences, around 40% of which show up once; roughly 23% is in the top ten. The source material was blood. The receptors were gathered from a human donor in good health.

The rearrangement links TRBV28 to TRBJ2-4; the D is unclear. The end of the DNA aligns better with TRBJ2-7, so the J call may be wrong. In germline, CDR1 is MDHEN, CDR2 SYDVKM. This CDR3 is built from 15 residues. CDR3: CASSLWEGRRYEQYF. CDR3 sequence (DNA): TGTGCCAGCAGTTTGTGGGAAGGGCGGAGATACGAGCAGTACTTC.

The chain combines TRBV20-1 with TRBJ1-2; TRBD1 is a possible D gene (5 bases). Germline V gene lookup returns CDR1 DFQATT and CDR2 SNEGSKA (reference sequence). V lost 6 bases, J lost 3 bases, and 20 bases lay in between. The CDR3 is 15 residues long. The CDR3 loop reads CSAREGTDEYYGYTF. In nucleotides, the CDR3 is TGCAGTGCCCGGGAAGGGACCGACGAATACTATGGCTACACCTTC.

A few counts support this clonotype. The CDR3 is CASSPEPRTQYF. The CDR3 DNA reads TGTGCCAGCAGCCCGGAACCCCGTACCCAGTACTTC. The rearrangement uses TRBV3-1 and TRBJ2-7; D not resolved. The CDR3 totals 12 residues. The germline V gene has CDR1 LGHDT and CDR2 YNNKEL (reference sequence). V dropped 4 bases and J dropped 10 bases, with 14 bases sitting between them.

This clonotype has just a few counts. This rearrangement joins TRBV6-5 to TRBJ1-5; D gene uncertain. The germline V gene has CDR1 MNHEY and CDR2 SVGAGI. Deletions cut 5 bases from V and 3 bases from J, with 8 bases between. CDR3 length: 13 residues. The CDR3 nucleotides read TGTGCCAGCAGTCTACAGCTCAATCAGCCCCAGCATTTT. This translates into CASSLQLNQPQHF.

The chain uses TRBV20-1 and TRBJ1-2; unclear D gene. The CDR3 is made up of 12 amino acids. V lost 4 bases and J 3 bases, leaving 9 bases between the germline ends. Per the germline V gene, CDR1 is DFQATT and CDR2 is SNEGSKA (reference sequence). CDR3 sequence reads: CSATTTHYGYTF. The DNA for the CDR3 is TGCAGTGCTACGACAACACACTATGGCTACACCTTC.

The rearrangement links TRBV24-1 to TRBJ1-5; D not resolved. The CDR3 totals 15 residues. The V gene's germline CDR1 is KGHDR and CDR2 SFDVKD. Trimming pared 4 bases from V and 5 bases from J, leaving 14 bases between. The CDR3 nucleotides read TGTGCCACCAGTGAGGGCAGAGCACTTCATCAGCCCCAGCATTTT. Encoded protein: CATSEGRALHQPQHF.

This rearrangement joins TRBV6-6 to TRBJ1-5; 8 bases agree with TRBD1. With 6 bases clipped from V and 6 bases from J, the junction kept 4 bases outside the gene matches. From germline, CDR1 is MNHNY and CDR2 SVGAGI (reference sequence). The CDR3 is 13 residues long. In nucleotides, the CDR3 is TGTGCCAGCAGACAGGGGGTCCTTCAGCCCCAGCATTTT. It translates to CASRQGVLQPQHF.

This rearrangement joins TRBV27 to TRBJ2-3; D is unclear. The CDR3 contains 13 residues. V was clipped by 3 bases and J by 3 bases, with 7 bases between them. Looked up from germline, CDR1 is MNHEY and CDR2 is SMNVEV (reference sequence). CDR3 amino acids: CASSFADTDTQYF. The DNA for the CDR3 is TGTGCCAGCAGTTTCGCAGATACAGATACGCAGTATTTT.

The rearrangement links TRBV4-1 to TRBJ1-2; D is unclear. The CDR3 loop spans 14 amino acids. CDR1 is MGHRA and CDR2 is YSYEKL in the germline V gene. The V and J ends lost 3 bases and 6 bases respectively, with 14 bases between them. CDR3 residues: CASSQPQENHGYTF. The CDR3 DNA follows: TGCGCCAGCAGCCAGCCCCAGGAGAACCATGGCTACACCTTC.

This clonotype was seen only a few times. The V gene is TRBV7-2, the J gene TRBJ2-4, with 9 nucleotides matching TRBD1. The junction had 4 bases not matched to a gene; V was cut back by 5 bases and J by 14 bases. The CDR3 has 11 residues. Germline V gives CDR1 SGHTA, CDR2 FQGNSA. Here the CDR3 reads CASSRDRVKYF. The CDR3 DNA reads TGTGCCAGCAGCCGGGACAGGGTGAAGTACTTC.

This clonotype showed up just a few times. The chain couples TRBV4-1 to TRBJ2-7; a possible D gene is TRBD1 (5 bases). Trimming took 0 bases from V and 3 from J, leaving 12 bases between them. The germline CDR1 and CDR2 sequences are MGHRA and YSYEKL. This CDR3 is built from 15 residues. This chain's CDR3 is CASSQDLNRIYEQYF. The CDR3 DNA reads as TGCGCCAGCAGCCAAGATCTGAACAGGATCTACGAGCAGTACTTC.

This chain links TRBV3-1 with TRBJ2-7, with D hard to call. CDR1 is LGHDT, CDR2 YNNKEL, per germline (reference sequence). The V and J ends lost 1 base and 2 bases respectively, with 9 bases between them. CDR3 length: 14 residues. The chain's CDR3 is CASSQVTHTYEQYF. CDR3 in DNA: TGTGCCAGCAGCCAAGTTACTCACACCTACGAGCAGTACTTC.

In regard to this clonotype: This may be a read error, as it is one base from a much larger clone. The CDR3: CASSQESGTSQFF. As DNA, the CDR3 is TGCGCCAGCAGCCAAGAGAGTGGAACGTCGCAGTTCTTC. The chain employs TRBV4-1 and TRBJ2-1; D remains unclear. CDR3 length equals 13 residues. CDR1 is MGHRA, CDR2 YSYEKL, per germline. Deletions cut 0 bases from V and 12 bases from J, with 12 bases between.

The chain links TRBV7-6 to TRBJ1-2; D is uncertain. CDR1 is SGHVS, CDR2 FNYEAQ, per germline. The CDR3 covers 17 residues. Between the trimmed V and J ends, which lost 1 base and 4 bases, there was a span of 19 bases. The CDR3 DNA reads as TGTGCCAGCAGCTTAGGCCCAGGCATGGCAGACTCCTATGGCTACACCTTC. This translates into CASSLGPGMADSYGYTF.

The V call is TRBV20-1, the J call TRBJ2-5; unclear D gene. Germline CDR1 DFQATT, CDR2 SNEGSKA (reference sequence). V was pared by 5 bases and J by 0 bases, with 13 bases between. CDR3 length: 14 residues. CDR3 sequence: CSAGRPGHQETQYF. The CDR3 DNA reads as TGCAGTGCTGGTAGACCGGGCCACCAAGAGACCCAGTACTTC.

The rearrangement joins TRBV4-3 to TRBJ2-1; 7 nucleotides line up with TRBD1. V gave up 2 bases and J gave up 5 bases; unmatched junction bases: 6. The CDR3 runs 15 residues. Germline lookup yields CDR1 LGHNA and CDR2 YSLEER. CDR3 protein: CASSQKGQVDNEQFF. The CDR3, as DNA: TGCGCCAGCAGCCAAAAAGGACAGGTCGACAATGAGCAGTTCTTC.

The V call is TRBV4-1, the J call TRBJ1-1; D remains unclear. V was pared by 1 base and J by 1 base, with 7 bases between. The CDR3 has 14 amino acids. Germline lookup yields CDR1 MGHRA and CDR2 YSYEKL. CDR3 loop: CASSQGHKNTEAFF. CDR3 coding DNA: TGCGCCAGCAGCCAAGGGCATAAGAACACTGAAGCTTTCTTT.

This clonotype has more than one count but fewer than ten. The chain carries TRBV7-9 and TRBJ1-1; 8 nucleotides agree with TRBD1. Germline CDR1 reads SEHNR; CDR2 reads FQNEAQ (reference sequence). Unmatched junction bases numbered 10, after V lost 3 bases and J lost 1 base. The CDR3 covers 17 residues. CDR3 coding DNA: TGTGCCAGCAGCTTCGGATTGCTCGGACAGGGGAACACTGAAGCTTTCTTT. Its protein product is CASSFGLLGQGNTEAFF.

This clonotype came up many times. A much larger clonotype is one base distant, so this may be a read error. CDR3 nucleotides: TGTGCCAGCACCTACACAGATACGCAGTATTTT. This codes for CASTYTDTQYF. This chain links TRBV2 with TRBJ2-3; D is undetermined. CDR3 size: 11 residues. Germline V CDR1 and CDR2: SNHLY, FYNNEI. V was pared by 7 bases and J by 2 bases, with 4 bases between.

The sample holds a few counts of this clonotype. The chain is built from TRBV9 and TRBJ1-2; D remains unclear. Trimming took 0 bases from V and 6 from J, leaving 12 bases between them. Germline loops: CDR1 SGDLS, CDR2 YYNGEE. There are 14 residues in the CDR3. The CDR3 is CASSVEGNGDGYTF. Written as DNA, the CDR3 is TGTGCCAGCAGCGTAGAAGGTAATGGAGATGGCTACACCTTC.

About this clonotype: An end of the junction differs from the germline gene, which may be a read error. The chain employs TRBV11-3 and TRBJ2-5, with 8 bases fitting TRBD1. CDR1 and CDR2 (germline): SGHNT, YENEEA. The CDR3 runs to 14 residues. The CDR3 loop is CANSQTGDLETQYF. In DNA form, the CDR3 reads TGTGCCAACAGCCAGACAGGGGATTTGGAGACCCAGTACTTC.